The TCR beta chain described here comes from a study of cytomegalovirus exposure and HLA in healthy donors. Notes on the study in general: The study listed 150 to 200 cytomegalovirus-associated TCR beta chains.

The study drew the donors from its approximately 110-subject validation cohort, separate from the roughly 700-subject first cohort. The CDR3 loop spans 14 amino acids. Germline V gene lookup returns CDR1 MNHEY and CDR2 SMNVEV (reference sequence). V dropped 7 bases and J dropped 3 bases, with 16 bases sitting between them. About this clone itself: Its target is unknown.

Produced via immunoSEQ multiplex PCR; TCRdb's table is partial and in-frame only. The sample has under 250,000 clones; over 75% are singletons. This chain connects TRBV27 to TRBJ2-7; possibly TRBD1 for D (6 bases). The sample was PBMCs. This clonotype was sampled from a woman aged 18 to 35 in good health and CMV-seropositive. The DNA for the CDR3 is TGTGCCAGCATCAAGGACAGCCGTCACTACGAGCAGTACTTC. Its protein product is CASIKDSRHYEQYF.